This TCR beta chain was captured in a study of blood T cell repertoires in COVID-19. Whole-study context: The samples span acute and convalescent COVID-19 from the United States, Italy and Spain.

Original handling: Amplification of reference gene primers was used by the study to estimate nucleated cell counts. The protocol was immunoSEQ multiplex PCR, while the TCRdb copy is restricted to in-frame clones and leaves out a portion. Clonal size and the V and J genes are those of that table, whereas D and trimming came from the DNA. The table records around 420,000 clones, roughly 87% of them present only once. Participants were aged about 18 to 89 years, lived in 20 to 25 US areas, and enrolled virtually. CDR1 and CDR2 from the germline V gene are LNHNV and YYDKDF (reference sequence). The CDR3 spans 16 residues. Losses at the gene ends were 1 base for V and 3 bases for J; bases not matched to a gene: 3.

This receptor was obtained from a woman between 40 and 50 years old with acute COVID-19. This chain links TRBV15 with TRBJ1-4, with TRBD1 matching 9 bases. Material for sequencing was PBMCs or T cells enriched from blood (not recorded which). The CDR3 here is CATSRGTGDSNEKLFF. For the CDR3, the DNA is TGTGCCACCAGCAGAGGGACAGGGGATTCTAATGAAAAACTGTTTTTT.